Presented here are 26 T cell receptor beta chains from one specimen sequenced in a study of blood T cell repertoires in COVID-19. Measured with immunoSEQ multiplex PCR; TCRdb has only the in-frame clones, and not every one. The table records 100,000 to 150,000 clones, approximately 85% of them present only once. The sequencing sample was made of peripheral blood. Receptor source: a man older than 75 with active or convalescent COVID-19.

This chain links TRBV5-1 with TRBJ2-3; TRBD2 aligns across 11 bases. The J segment lost 11 bases and the V segment lost 3 bases, leaving 17 bases of the junction unmatched. CDR1 SGHRS and CDR2 YFSETQ come from the germline V gene. CDR3 size: 17 residues. CDR3 DNA: TGCGCCAGCAGCTCCCCCCAGACTAGCGGGATTTCTGAACGGCAGTATTTT. Translating gives CASSSPQTSGISERQYF.

This clone appeared a single time. The chain recombines TRBV18 with TRBJ2-5; weak D call: TRBD1 (5 bases). This CDR3 has 15 residues. V lost 4 bases and J lost 0, with 12 bases in between. Germline V gene lookup returns CDR1 KGHSH and CDR2 LQKENI. This CDR3 is CASSRGVSYQETQYF. The CDR3 DNA reads TGTGCCAGCTCACGGGGCGTCTCGTACCAAGAGACCCAGTACTTC.

This clone came up a few times. V gene TRBV27 combines with J gene TRBJ2-2; TRBD1 aligns across 8 bases. The CDR3 runs 24 residues. Trimming removed 2 bases from V and 0 bases from J; junction bases left unmatched: 26. CDR1 MNHEY and CDR2 SMNVEV come from the germline V gene (reference sequence). The CDR3 is CASSLRGAVRGRSGPAANTGELFF. DNA of the CDR3: TGTGCCAGCAGTTTAAGGGGGGCGGTCAGGGGGCGCAGCGGTCCGGCAGCGAACACCGGGGAGCTGTTTTTT.

V and J are TRBV9 and TRBJ1-4; D is perhaps TRBD1 (5 bases). The CDR3 is 16 residues long. V was shortened by 4 bases and J by 1 base, with 14 bases between the two germline ends. In germline, CDR1 is SGDLS, CDR2 YYNGEE. The CDR3 sequence is CASSPNIQGTNEKLFF. For the CDR3, the DNA is TGTGCCAGCAGCCCCAATATTCAGGGAACTAATGAAAAACTGTTTTTT.

The rearrangement joins TRBV27 to TRBJ1-1, with D possibly matching TRBD1 (5 bases). Germline-derived CDR1 and CDR2 are MNHEY and SMNVEV (reference sequence). The CDR3 loop spans 14 amino acids. The germline V and J ends were trimmed by 7 bases and 4 bases, with 16 bases remaining between them. CDR3 amino acids: CASKDGARGTEAFF. The DNA for the CDR3 is TGTGCCAGCAAAGATGGGGCGCGCGGCACTGAAGCTTTCTTT.

The V call is TRBV5-6, the J call TRBJ1-2, with 11 nucleotides matching TRBD1. Germline CDR1 SGHDT, CDR2 YYEEEE. Trimming cost V 5 bases and J 0 bases; bases outside gene matches: 6. This CDR3 has 16 residues. Here the CDR3 reads CASRRTGGPANYGYTF. The CDR3 coding sequence is TGTGCCAGCAGGAGGACAGGGGGCCCTGCTAACTATGGCTACACCTTC.

J is TRBJ2-7 and V is TRBV11-1; D might be TRBD1 (6 bases). Deletions cut 1 base from V and 7 bases from J, with 8 bases between. The germline V gene has CDR1 SGHAT and CDR2 FQDESV (reference sequence). The CDR3 spans 12 residues. This CDR3 is CASSLETGEQYF. CDR3 DNA: TGTGCCAGCAGCTTAGAGACAGGAGAGCAGTACTTC.

V is TRBV11-2 and J is TRBJ2-7; D is ambiguous. There are 12 residues in the CDR3. Deletions cut 6 bases from V and 1 base from J, with 7 bases between. Germline V gene sequence: CDR1 SGHAT, CDR2 FQNNGV. The DNA for the CDR3 is TGTGCCAGCAGTCCCTCGTCCTACGAGCAGTACTTC. Protein sequence: CASSPSSYEQYF.

The chain employs TRBV5-1 and TRBJ2-1; 10 bases agree with TRBD1. The ends lost 0 bases at V and 7 bases at J; junction bases unmatched: 4. CDR1 and CDR2 (germline): SGHRS, YFSETQ. The length of the CDR3 is 15 residues. The CDR3 protein is CASSLDGDRGNEQFF. CDR3 in DNA: TGCGCCAGCAGCTTGGATGGGGACAGGGGAAATGAGCAGTTCTTC.

The rearrangement uses TRBV12-5 and TRBJ2-2; D call uncertain. Per the germline V gene, CDR1 is LGHNT and CDR2 is FRNRAP. Trimming left V 3 bases short and J 1 base short, with 12 bases between. The CDR3 has 16 amino acids. Written as DNA, the CDR3 is TGTGCTAGTGGTTTAGAGGCTATTAGGAACACCGGGGAGCTGTTTTTT. Amino acid sequence: CASGLEAIRNTGELFF.

On this clone: The same CDR3 can be traced to other DNA sequences in this sample. The gene calls are TRBV19 and TRBJ1-1; 9 bases align to TRBD1. Losses at the gene ends were 2 bases for V and 4 bases for J; bases not matched to a gene: 5. The germline gives CDR1 LNHDA, CDR2 SQIVND (reference sequence). The CDR3 is 15 residues long. CDR3 region: CASSILGQGFTEAFF. The CDR3 DNA is TGTGCCAGTAGTATATTGGGACAGGGATTCACTGAAGCTTTCTTT.

The chain uses TRBV30 and TRBJ2-1; 7 nucleotides match TRBD2. The germline CDR1 and CDR2 sequences are GTSNPN and SVGIG (reference sequence). With V trimmed by 0 bases and J by 12 bases, 5 bases remained unmatched. This CDR3 has 12 residues. CDR3 sequence (DNA): TGTGCCTGGAGTGTCCAGGTAGCGGGGCAGTTCTTC. This codes for CAWSVQVAGQFF.

The chain uses TRBV5-4 and TRBJ1-2, with 8 bases matching TRBD1. V gave up 4 bases and J gave up 3 bases; unmatched junction bases: 11. The CDR3 loop spans 16 amino acids. The germline V gene has CDR1 SGHNT and CDR2 YYREEE (reference sequence). CDR3 nucleotides: TGTGCCAGCAGCACGCGGACAGGGTGGTGGGACTATGGCTACACCTTC. Translated, it gives CASSTRTGWWDYGYTF.

The chain recombines TRBV6-1 with TRBJ2-7, with 7 nucleotides matching TRBD1. J lost 6 bases, V lost 0 bases, and 5 bases had no gene match. The germline V gene has CDR1 MNHNS and CDR2 SASEGT. The CDR3 has 14 residues. The CDR3 DNA reads TGTGCCAGCAGTGAAGCCACAGGGGTTGGCGAGCAGTACTTC. It translates to CASSEATGVGEQYF.

This clone is a singleton in its sample. This chain joins TRBV7-2 and TRBJ2-7; TRBD2 might be the D (5 bases). The germline CDR1 and CDR2 sequences are SGHTA and FQGNSA. The CDR3 is 13 residues long. The V end lost 4 bases, the J end lost 3 bases, and 10 bases lay between the germline ends. The CDR3 sequence: CASSSYRGYEQYF. The CDR3 DNA reads as TGTGCCAGCAGCTCCTATCGGGGCTACGAGCAGTACTTC. Filled out from reference TRBV7-2 and TRBJ2-7, the complete variable domain reads GAGVSQSPSNKVTEKGKDVELRCDPISGHTALYWYRQSLGQGLEFLIYFQGNSAPDKSGLPSDRFSAERTGGSVSTLTIQRTQQEDSAVYLCASSSYRGYEQYFGPGTRLTVT.

V gene TRBV24-1 combines with J gene TRBJ1-5, with D possibly TRBD1 on 6 matching bases. This CDR3 is built from 15 residues. Germline V gene sequence: CDR1 KGHDR, CDR2 SFDVKD. V was trimmed by 10 bases and J by 1 base, leaving 16 bases between them. CDR3 amino acids: CATHAGDLSNQPQHF. DNA of the CDR3: TGTGCCACTCACGCAGGGGATTTGAGCAATCAGCCCCAGCATTTT.

V gene TRBV18 combines with J gene TRBJ1-3; 7 bases agree with TRBD1. The CDR3 is 17 amino acids. Germline V gene sequence: CDR1 KGHSH, CDR2 LQKENI. The junction had 8 bases not matched to a gene; V was cut back by 3 bases and J by 0 bases. The CDR3 reads CASSPTGTPLSGNTIYF. Here the CDR3 DNA reads TGTGCCAGCTCACCGACAGGGACCCCACTCTCTGGAAACACCATATATTTT.

This chain connects TRBV6-5 to TRBJ2-1; 11 bases fit TRBD2. V lost 0 bases and J lost 8; bases outside the gene matches: 6. Germline CDR1 is MNHEY and CDR2 is SVGAGI. The length of the CDR3 is 16 residues. The CDR3 region is CASSYSLAGEIDEQFF. The CDR3 DNA reads as TGTGCCAGCAGTTACTCACTAGCGGGAGAGATCGATGAGCAGTTCTTC.

The rearrangement uses TRBV29-1 and TRBJ2-7; the D gene is possibly TRBD1 (5 bases). The CDR3 is 12 residues long. V was pared by 3 bases and J by 4 bases, with 10 bases between. The germline V gene has CDR1 SQVTM and CDR2 ANQGSEA. Here the CDR3 DNA reads TGCAGCGTTGAGGACAAGCTATACGAGCAGTACTTC. Protein sequence: CSVEDKLYEQYF.

J is TRBJ2-5 and V is TRBV4-3; TRBD2 matches 7 bases. CDR1 and CDR2 (germline): LGHNA, YSLEER. With 0 bases clipped from V and 4 bases from J, the junction kept 8 bases outside the gene matches. The CDR3 is 16 amino acids. The CDR3 here is CASSQDTSGLLETQYF. As DNA, the CDR3 is TGCGCCAGCAGCCAAGATACGTCGGGACTACTAGAGACCCAGTACTTC.

This clone was seen once. This rearrangement joins TRBV25-1 to TRBJ2-3, with 9 bases aligning to TRBD1. Germline V gene data show CDR1 as MGHDK and CDR2 as SYGVNS. V lost 2 bases to trimming and J lost 3 bases; unmatched junction nucleotides: 3. CDR3 size: 15 residues. Written as DNA, the CDR3 is TGTGCCAGCAGTGAACCCGGGACAGGGACAGATACGCAGTATTTT. It encodes CASSEPGTGTDTQYF.

The chain carries TRBV7-8 and TRBJ2-7; tentatively, D is TRBD2 (6 bases). CDR1 SGHVS and CDR2 FQNEAQ come from the germline V gene. Trimming took off 7 bases at V and 4 bases at J, with 14 bases between the two ends. This CDR3 region has 13 residues. CDR3 sequence (DNA): TGTGCCAGCAACCTAGCGCTTGAGTACGAGCAGTACTTC. It specifies CASNLALEYEQYF. Together with reference TRBV7-8 and TRBJ2-7, the CDR3 gives the full variable domain: GAGVSQSPRYKVAKRGQDVALRCDPISGHVSLFWYQQALGQGPEFLTYFQNEAQLDKSGLPSDRFFAERPEGSVSTLKIQRTQQEDSAVYLCASNLALEYEQYFGPGTRLTVT.

This sequence joins TRBV6-2 or TRBV6-3 and TRBJ1-6, with D maybe TRBD1 (5 bases). Germline V lookup: CDR1 MNHEY, CDR2 SVGEGT. This CDR3 comprises 16 residues. Trimming took 2 bases from V and 7 from J, leaving 15 bases between them. The chain's CDR3 is CASSYPPRRGNSPLHF. The DNA for the CDR3 is TGTGCCAGCAGTTACCCTCCAAGGAGGGGCAATTCACCCCTCCACTTT.

The chain employs TRBV7-9 and TRBJ1-1, with a tentative D call TRBD1 (6 bases). Germline V gene data show CDR1 as SEHNR and CDR2 as FQNEAQ (reference sequence). This CDR3 contains 15 residues. Deletions cut 10 bases from V and 6 bases from J, with 24 bases between. CDR3 in DNA: TGTGCCATCTCGGATACGCAACAGGGACGGGCTGAAGCTTTCTTT. It yields the protein CAISDTQQGRAEAFF.

The chain links TRBV10-3 to TRBJ1-1; TRBD1 matches at 8 bases. V shed 8 bases, J shed 4 bases, and the junction held 6 bases outside the gene matches. Germline V CDR1 and CDR2: ENHRY, SYGVKD. This CDR3 has 13 residues. The CDR3 region has the DNA TGTGCCATCCACCCGGACAGGGTCACTGAAGCTTTCTTT. Translating gives CAIHPDRVTEAFF.

V usage is TRBV28 and J usage is TRBJ1-2; D not certain. The germline CDR1 and CDR2 sequences are MDHEN and SYDVKM. V was shortened by 5 bases and J by 2 bases, with 21 bases between the two germline ends. The CDR3 extends over 17 amino acids. The CDR3 DNA is TGTGCCAGCAGTCCACTTCCGGGAGGCACCCAAAACTATGGCTACACCTTC. Its protein product is CASSPLPGGTQNYGYTF.